One sample yielded the 12 T cell receptor beta chains listed below, sequenced in a study of OX40 agonist ivuxolimab in advanced cancers. The assay was immunoSEQ multiplex PCR, and TCRdb's table has in-frame clones only and misses some. This sample has approximately 50,000 clones, with around nine tenths found just once. The sequenced sample was CD4+ or CD8+ T cells sorted from blood, obtained in a trial of the OX40 agonist ivuxolimab. The origin of the receptors is an adult with an advanced solid tumor such as melanoma, head and neck, liver or kidney cancer.

The chain recombines TRBV7-9 with TRBJ2-7; D may be TRBD1 (5 bases). Germline V CDR1 and CDR2: SEHNR, FQNEAQ (reference sequence). V was trimmed by 5 bases and J by 2 bases, leaving 10 bases between them. The CDR3 extends over 13 amino acids. The DNA for the CDR3 is TGTGCCAGCAGCCCAGGGCCAACCTACGAGCAGTACTTC. It codes for CASSPGPTYEQYF.

The chain uses TRBV7-9 and TRBJ2-1; 9 bases align to TRBD2. V was clipped by 7 bases and J by 10 bases; unmatched bases: 11. Germline V lookup: CDR1 SEHNR, CDR2 FQNEAQ (reference sequence). The CDR3 spans 14 residues. CDR3 coding DNA: TGTGCCAGCAATCCGGGACTAGCAGCAGGAGAGCAGTTCTTC. It yields the protein CASNPGLAAGEQFF.

V is TRBV6-5 and J is TRBJ2-1; TRBD1 is a possible D gene (6 bases). The CDR3 sequence is 13 residues long. Germline loops: CDR1 MNHEY, CDR2 SVGAGI. V lost 9 bases and J 8 bases, leaving 17 bases between the germline ends. CDR3 in DNA: TGTGCCAGAGACAGGTCCCCCGTCCATGAGCAGTTCTTC. Its translation: CARDRSPVHEQFF.

The chain joins TRBV19 to TRBJ2-5, with TRBD1 matching over 8 bases. The J segment lost 6 bases and the V segment lost 3 bases, leaving 3 bases of the junction unmatched. Germline CDR1 LNHDA, CDR2 SQIVND (reference sequence). The length of the CDR3 is 13 residues. The CDR3 sequence: CASSMDRAQTQYF. The DNA of the CDR3 is TGTGCCAGTAGTATGGACAGGGCGCAGACCCAGTACTTC.

J is TRBJ2-5 and V is TRBV5-6; TRBD1 matches 8 bases. Germline values: CDR1 SGHDT, CDR2 YYEEEE. This CDR3 is 15 amino acids long. V lost 4 bases to trimming and J lost 2 bases; unmatched junction nucleotides: 7. In nucleotides, the CDR3 is TGTGCCAGCAGCCCCGGACAGGGAGGACAAGAGACCCAGTACTTC. It translates to CASSPGQGGQETQYF.

This rearrangement joins TRBV28 to TRBJ1-5; tentatively, D is TRBD1 (5 bases). Germline CDR1 reads MDHEN; CDR2 reads SYDVKM. With 4 bases removed from V and 6 bases from J, the gap between germline ends came to 16 bases. CDR3 length: 15 amino acids. CDR3 protein: CASSSMEGSAQPQHF. The CDR3 region has the DNA TGTGCCAGCAGTTCCATGGAGGGGTCGGCTCAGCCCCAGCATTTT.

The rearrangement links TRBV5-4 to TRBJ2-7; D might be TRBD1 (6 bases). Trimming stripped 4 bases from V and 6 bases from J, with 14 bases between. CDR1 and CDR2 (germline): SGHNT, YYREEE (reference sequence). This CDR3 has 13 amino acids. In DNA, the CDR3 is TGTGCCAGCAGCCAGTACAGGGTAGCCGAGCAGTACTTC. Translated, it gives CASSQYRVAEQYF.

The genes are TRBV13 and TRBJ1-5, with D possibly matching TRBD1 (6 bases). The germline V gene has CDR1 PRHDT and CDR2 FYEKMQ (reference sequence). Trimming stripped 3 bases from V and 6 bases from J, with 15 bases between. The CDR3 loop spans 15 amino acids. This chain's CDR3 is CASSFSGAKGQPQHF. The DNA of the CDR3 is TGTGCCAGCAGCTTTTCGGGGGCTAAGGGTCAGCCCCAGCATTTT.

This chain connects TRBV7-9 to TRBJ2-7, with D unresolved. Germline V gene data show CDR1 as SEHNR and CDR2 as FQNEAQ (reference sequence). The CDR3 loop spans 14 amino acids. The V end lost 3 bases, the J end lost 0 bases, and 9 bases lay between the germline ends. DNA for the CDR3: TGTGCCAGCAGCTTTTATGGGGACTCCTACGAGCAGTACTTC. Protein product: CASSFYGDSYEQYF. Variable domain in full (rest from reference TRBV7-9 and TRBJ2-7): DTGVSQNPRHKITKRGQNVTFRCDPISEHNRLYWYRQTLGQGPEFLTYFQNEAQLEKSRLLSDRFSAERPKGSFSTLEIQRTEQGDSAMYLCASSFYGDSYEQYFGPGTRLTVT.

The chain uses TRBV25-1 and TRBJ2-3; tentatively, D is TRBD2 (7 bases). V lost 1 base, J lost 3 bases, and 11 bases lay in between. CDR3 size: 15 residues. CDR1 is MGHDK and CDR2 is SYGVNS in the germline V gene. This chain's CDR3 is CASSEWGGGTDTQYF. The CDR3 DNA is TGTGCCAGCAGTGAATGGGGGGGCGGAACAGATACGCAGTATTTT.

The rearrangement links TRBV7-8 to TRBJ2-7; D is unclear. V lost 6 bases to trimming and J lost 6 bases, with 12 bases between them. The CDR3 runs to 12 residues. CDR1 SGHVS and CDR2 FQNEAQ come from the germline V gene. CDR3 nucleotide sequence: TGTGCCAGCAGTCAGACTTGGGGCGAGCAGTACTTC. Translating it yields CASSQTWGEQYF.

CDR3 nucleotide sequence: TGTGCCAGCAGTGCTCGGCGGGAGATCACCGGGGAGCTGTTTTTT. Its protein product is CASSARREITGELFF. This rearrangement joins TRBV6-5 to TRBJ2-2; 7 positions agree with TRBD2. The CDR3 length is 15 residues. The germline V gene has CDR1 MNHEY and CDR2 SVGAGI. V was pared by 5 bases and J by 4 bases, with 7 bases of the junction left unmatched.